This T cell receptor (beta chain) came from a study of T cell responses to AZD1222 COVID-19 vaccine. The repertoire was sequenced with immunoSEQ multiplex PCR; TCRdb's copy has only in-frame clones and lacks some. There are 34,000 or so clones in the sample; around 90% occur only once, and 7% lies in the top ten. Points on this clone: What it binds is unknown.

This CDR3 has 14 residues. V was clipped by 4 bases and J by 2 bases, with 12 bases between them. Germline values: CDR1 SGHNT, CDR2 YYREEE (reference sequence). Study results and caveats: Spike-spanning, vaccine-associated CD4 TCRs were dominant at 160-218 and 743-854.

This clonotype originated in an adult in good health. The rearrangement uses TRBV5-4 and TRBJ2-5; possibly TRBD1 for D (5 bases). The source was peripheral blood, collected on day 0 of AZD1222 vaccination. CDR3 coding DNA: TGTGCCAGCAGCCCGAACAGGATACAAGAGACCCAGTACTTC. Translating gives CASSPNRIQETQYF.